Shown below are 5 T cell receptor beta chains from a single sample sequenced in a study of tumor and adjacent non-tumor tissue in lung cancer. TCRbeta libraries were built with three rounds of nested PCR, modified from ARM-PCR. TCRdb fed the multiplex PCR reads into MiXCR, producing one record per CDR3 protein. The sample yields tens of thousands of distinct CDR3 sequences, more than 55% seen once. RNA was extracted from bulk tissue without any cell sorting. Distant lung tissue was collected more than 3 cm away from the tumor edge. Input material: distant non-tumor lung tissue. These receptors were obtained from a woman aged 70-85 years with non-small cell lung cancer.

About this clonotype itself: This clone may be a read error of a much larger clone one base away. In DNA form, the CDR3 reads TGCAGTGCTAGGGGAACGGGAAAAGTCTGGGAGACCCAGTACTTC. Protein: CSARGTGKVWETQYF. The V and J genes are TRBV20-1 and TRBJ2-5, with D maybe TRBD2 (5 bases). V was trimmed by 3 bases and J by 5 bases, leaving 19 bases between them. Germline V CDR1 and CDR2: DFQATT, SNEGSKA (reference sequence). This CDR3 has 15 amino acids.

As for this clonotype: A much bigger clone sits one base away, suggesting this may be a read error. The chain joins TRBV5-1 to TRBJ2-5; D is undetermined. The CDR3 loop spans 13 amino acids. CDR1 and CDR2 from the germline V gene are SGHRS and YFSETQ. Deletions cut 4 bases from V and 5 bases from J, with 12 bases between. CDR3 residues: CASSDTVGETQYF. CDR3 coding DNA: TGCGCCAGCAGCGACACGGTTGGGGAGACCCAGTACTTC.

This clonotype was seen many times. The chain links TRBV5-1 to TRBJ2-1, with 9 bases matching TRBD1. The CDR3 sequence is 14 residues long. Losses at the gene ends were 4 bases for V and 5 bases for J; bases not matched to a gene: 4. Germline V gene lookup returns CDR1 SGHRS and CDR2 YFSETQ. CDR3 sequence: CASSPWTGDNEQFF. In DNA, the CDR3 is TGCGCCAGCAGCCCCTGGACAGGGGACAATGAGCAGTTCTTC.

The rearrangement links TRBV4-2 to TRBJ1-6; D unresolved. This CDR3 contains 18 residues. Looked up from germline, CDR1 is LGHNA and CDR2 is YNFKEQ. The germline V and J ends were trimmed by 3 bases and 16 bases, with 31 bases remaining between them. The CDR3 reads CASSHLTPGQDYNSRLHF. The CDR3 DNA sequence: TGTGCCAGCAGCCACCTAACTCCGGGTCAGGACTATAATTCACGTCTCCACTTT.

The V call is TRBV4-2, the J call TRBJ2-7; D may be TRBD2 (5 bases). The CDR3 runs to 22 residues. In germline, CDR1 is LGHNA, CDR2 YNFKEQ. V was clipped by 1 base and J by 0 bases, with 31 bases between them. The CDR3: CASSQVFIRLLTGLSCSYEQYF. The CDR3 coding sequence is TGTGCCAGCAGCCAAGTTTTCATCAGATTACTAACGGGATTATCGTGCTCCTACGAGCAGTACTTC.